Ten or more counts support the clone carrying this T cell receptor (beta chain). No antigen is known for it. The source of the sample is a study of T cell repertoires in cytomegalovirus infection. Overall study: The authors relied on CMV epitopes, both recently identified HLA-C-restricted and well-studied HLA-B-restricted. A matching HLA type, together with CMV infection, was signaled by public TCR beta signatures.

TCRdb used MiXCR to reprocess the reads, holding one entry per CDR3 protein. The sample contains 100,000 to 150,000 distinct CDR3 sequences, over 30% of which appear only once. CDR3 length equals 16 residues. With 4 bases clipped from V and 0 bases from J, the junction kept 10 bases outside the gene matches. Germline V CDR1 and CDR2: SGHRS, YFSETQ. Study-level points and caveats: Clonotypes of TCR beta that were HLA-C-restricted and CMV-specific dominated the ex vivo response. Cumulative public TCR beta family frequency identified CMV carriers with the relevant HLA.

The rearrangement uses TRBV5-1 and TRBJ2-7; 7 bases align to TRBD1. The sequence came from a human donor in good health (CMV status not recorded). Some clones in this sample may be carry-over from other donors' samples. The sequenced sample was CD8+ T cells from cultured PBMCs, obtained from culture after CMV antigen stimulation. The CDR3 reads CASSPLGQALSYEQYF. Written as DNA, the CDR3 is TGCGCCAGCAGCCCACTTGGACAGGCTCTCTCCTACGAGCAGTACTTC.